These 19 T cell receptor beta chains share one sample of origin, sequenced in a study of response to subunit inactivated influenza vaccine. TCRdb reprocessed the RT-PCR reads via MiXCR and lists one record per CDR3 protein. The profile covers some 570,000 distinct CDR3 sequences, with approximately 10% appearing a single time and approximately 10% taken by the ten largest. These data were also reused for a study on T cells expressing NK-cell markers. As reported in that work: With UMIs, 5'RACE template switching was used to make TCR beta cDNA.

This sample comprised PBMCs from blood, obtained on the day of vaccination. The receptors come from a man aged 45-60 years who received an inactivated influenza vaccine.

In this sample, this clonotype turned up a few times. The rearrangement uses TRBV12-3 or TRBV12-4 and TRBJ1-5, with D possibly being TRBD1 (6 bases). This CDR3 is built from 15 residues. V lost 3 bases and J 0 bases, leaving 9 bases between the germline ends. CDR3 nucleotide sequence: TGTGCCAGCAGTTTGACACAGGGTAGCAATCAGCCCCAGCATTTT. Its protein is CASSLTQGSNQPQHF.

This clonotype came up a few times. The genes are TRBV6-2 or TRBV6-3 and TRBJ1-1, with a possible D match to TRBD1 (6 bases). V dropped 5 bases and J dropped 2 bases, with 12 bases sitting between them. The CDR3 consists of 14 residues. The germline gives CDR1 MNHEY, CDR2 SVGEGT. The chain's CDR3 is CASSKRTVNTEAFF. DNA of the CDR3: TGTGCCAGCAGTAAACGGACAGTAAACACTGAAGCTTTCTTT.

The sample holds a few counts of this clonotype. The CDR3 coding sequence is TGTGCCAGCAGTTTAGGCTCCACGACAGATACGCAGTATTTT. The encoded protein is CASSLGSTTDTQYF. The V call is TRBV12-3 or TRBV12-4, the J call TRBJ2-3; no firm D call. This CDR3 is built from 14 residues. The V end was cut by 1 base, the J end by 3 bases, with 8 bases between.

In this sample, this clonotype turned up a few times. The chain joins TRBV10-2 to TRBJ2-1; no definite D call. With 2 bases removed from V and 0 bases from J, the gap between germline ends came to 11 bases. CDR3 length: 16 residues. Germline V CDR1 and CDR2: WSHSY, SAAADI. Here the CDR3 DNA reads TGCGCCAGCAGTGAGGGTATCTCCTTCTCCTACAATGAGCAGTTCTTC. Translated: CASSEGISFSYNEQFF.

Written as DNA, the CDR3 is TGTGCCAGCAGTTCCCGGACTAGCGGGGGAGGAACAGATACGCAGTATTTT. Translating it yields CASSSRTSGGGTDTQYF. This sequence joins TRBV27 and TRBJ2-3, with 13 bases that match TRBD2. Losses at the gene ends were 4 bases for V and 3 bases for J; bases not matched to a gene: 7. This CDR3 has 17 amino acids. Germline V gene sequence: CDR1 MNHEY, CDR2 SMNVEV (reference sequence).

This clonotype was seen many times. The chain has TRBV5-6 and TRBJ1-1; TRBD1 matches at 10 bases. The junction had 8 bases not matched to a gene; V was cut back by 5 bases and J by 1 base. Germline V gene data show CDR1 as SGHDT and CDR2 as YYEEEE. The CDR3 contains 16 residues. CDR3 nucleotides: TGTGCCAGCAGGCTGACAGGGGGCCAAGGGAACACTGAAGCTTTCTTT. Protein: CASRLTGGQGNTEAFF.

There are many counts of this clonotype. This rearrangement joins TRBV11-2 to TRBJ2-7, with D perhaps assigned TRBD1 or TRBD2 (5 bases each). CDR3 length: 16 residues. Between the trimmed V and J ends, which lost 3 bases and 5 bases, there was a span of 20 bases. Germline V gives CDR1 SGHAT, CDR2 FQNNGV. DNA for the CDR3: TGTGCCAGCAGCTTGGGGTCGGGGACGGTCTCGGACGAGCAGTACTTC. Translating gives CASSLGSGTVSDEQYF.

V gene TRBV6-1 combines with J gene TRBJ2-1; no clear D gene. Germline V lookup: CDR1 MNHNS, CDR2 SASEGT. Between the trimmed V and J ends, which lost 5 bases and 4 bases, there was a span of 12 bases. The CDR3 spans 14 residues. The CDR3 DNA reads TGTGCCAGCAGTCCCCGGGTCGCATACAATGAGCAGTTCTTC. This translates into CASSPRVAYNEQFF.

The DNA of the CDR3 is TGCGCCAGCAAACCCGTAGGACAGGGGAGGCATACGCAGTATTTT. Translating gives CASKPVGQGRHTQYF. This sequence joins TRBV4-1 and TRBJ2-3; 9 nucleotides match TRBD1. The CDR3 is made up of 15 amino acids. Trimming took 7 bases from V and 7 from J; bases not matched to a gene: 12. Germline loops: CDR1 MGHRA, CDR2 YSYEKL.

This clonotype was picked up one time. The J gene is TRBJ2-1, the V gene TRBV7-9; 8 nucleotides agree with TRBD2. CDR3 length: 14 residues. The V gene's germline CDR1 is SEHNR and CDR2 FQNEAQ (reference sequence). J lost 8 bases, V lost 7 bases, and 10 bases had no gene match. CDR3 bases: TGTGCCAGCACCGGACGGGAGGGCCGCCATGAGCAGTTCTTC. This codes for CASTGREGRHEQFF.

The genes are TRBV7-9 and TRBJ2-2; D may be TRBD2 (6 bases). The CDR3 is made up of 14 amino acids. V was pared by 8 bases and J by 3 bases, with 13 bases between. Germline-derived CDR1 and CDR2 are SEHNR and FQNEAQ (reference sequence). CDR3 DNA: TGTGCCAGCGGAAGGGACTTCTACACCGGGGAGCTGTTTTTT. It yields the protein CASGRDFYTGELFF.

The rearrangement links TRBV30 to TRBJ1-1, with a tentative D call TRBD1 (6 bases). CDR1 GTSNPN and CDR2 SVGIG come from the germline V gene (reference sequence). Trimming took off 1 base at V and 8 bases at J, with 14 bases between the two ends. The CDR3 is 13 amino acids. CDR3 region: CAWSGQVGAEAFF. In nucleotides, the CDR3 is TGTGCCTGGAGTGGACAAGTGGGGGCAGAAGCTTTCTTT.

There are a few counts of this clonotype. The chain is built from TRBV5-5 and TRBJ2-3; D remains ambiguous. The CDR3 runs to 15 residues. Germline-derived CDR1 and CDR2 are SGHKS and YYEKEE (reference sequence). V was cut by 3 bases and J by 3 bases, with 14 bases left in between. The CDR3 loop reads CASSSVVMRTDTQYF. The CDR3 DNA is TGTGCCAGCAGCTCCGTAGTGATGAGGACAGATACGCAGTATTTT.

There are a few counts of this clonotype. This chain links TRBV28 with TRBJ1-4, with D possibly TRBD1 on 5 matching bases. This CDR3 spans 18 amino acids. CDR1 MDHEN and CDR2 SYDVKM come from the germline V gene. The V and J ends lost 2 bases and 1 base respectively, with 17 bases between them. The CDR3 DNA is TGTGCCAGCAGTTTAAGGGGCTTCCTAGGAGGAACTAATGAAAAACTGTTTTTT. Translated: CASSLRGFLGGTNEKLFF.

CDR3 protein: CASWRSQHF. In DNA, the CDR3 is TGTGCCAGCTGGCGGTCCCAGCATTTT. The V gene is TRBV6-2 or TRBV6-3, the J gene TRBJ1-5; D is unclear. With 8 bases removed from V and 11 bases from J, the gap between germline ends came to 7 bases. CDR1 is MNHEY and CDR2 is SVGEGT in the germline V gene. The length of the CDR3 is 9 residues.

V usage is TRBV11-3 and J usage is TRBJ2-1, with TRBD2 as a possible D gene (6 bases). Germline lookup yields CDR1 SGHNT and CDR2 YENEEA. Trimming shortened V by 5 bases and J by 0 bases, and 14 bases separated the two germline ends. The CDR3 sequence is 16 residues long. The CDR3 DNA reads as TGTGCCAGCAGCCTTTTAGACGGGAGCTCCTACAATGAGCAGTTCTTC. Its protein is CASSLLDGSSYNEQFF.

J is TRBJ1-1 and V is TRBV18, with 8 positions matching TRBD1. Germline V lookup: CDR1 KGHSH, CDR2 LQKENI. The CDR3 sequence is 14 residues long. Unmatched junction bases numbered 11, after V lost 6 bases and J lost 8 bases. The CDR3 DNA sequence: TGTGCCAGCTCGGTCGGGACAGGCGATATAGAAGCTTTCTTT. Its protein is CASSVGTGDIEAFF.

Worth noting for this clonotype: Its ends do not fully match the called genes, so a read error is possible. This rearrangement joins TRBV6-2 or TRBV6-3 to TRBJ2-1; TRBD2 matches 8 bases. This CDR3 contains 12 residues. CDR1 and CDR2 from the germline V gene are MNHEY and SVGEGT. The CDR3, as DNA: TGTGCCAGCAGTTACCCCGGGACTAGTGGTGTCTTC. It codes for CASSYPGTSGVF.

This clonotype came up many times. CDR3 in amino acids: CASSTQGGGNQPQHF. The CDR3 coding sequence is TGTGCCAGCTCAACACAGGGAGGCGGCAATCAGCCCCAGCATTTT. The chain joins TRBV12-3 or TRBV12-4 to TRBJ1-5; a weak D match, TRBD1 (6 bases). This CDR3 contains 15 residues. Trimming removed 8 bases at V and 2 bases at J, with 16 bases between.